One T cell receptor (beta chain) is described in this entry. The CDR3 sequence is 13 residues long. Germline V gene sequence: CDR1 MNHEY, CDR2 SMNVEV (reference sequence). V lost 2 bases, J lost 6 bases, and 8 bases lay in between. The PCR contained 60 Vbeta and 13 Jbeta primers. Clones were sequenced by immunoSEQ multiplex PCR, and TCRdb holds only the in-frame ones, with some missing. There are 70,000 to 90,000 clones in the sample; less than 85% occur only once, and 4% to 4.5% lies in the top ten. The data are from a study of cytomegalovirus exposure and HLA in healthy donors. Sequenced sample: PBMCs. The receptor was derived from a man aged 55 to 70 in good health and CMV-seronegative. The rearrangement joins TRBV27 to TRBJ1-5; the D gene is possibly TRBD1 (6 bases). CDR3 loop: CASSLTGPQPQHF. The DNA for the CDR3 is TGTGCCAGCAGTTTAACAGGGCCTCAGCCCCAGCATTTT.